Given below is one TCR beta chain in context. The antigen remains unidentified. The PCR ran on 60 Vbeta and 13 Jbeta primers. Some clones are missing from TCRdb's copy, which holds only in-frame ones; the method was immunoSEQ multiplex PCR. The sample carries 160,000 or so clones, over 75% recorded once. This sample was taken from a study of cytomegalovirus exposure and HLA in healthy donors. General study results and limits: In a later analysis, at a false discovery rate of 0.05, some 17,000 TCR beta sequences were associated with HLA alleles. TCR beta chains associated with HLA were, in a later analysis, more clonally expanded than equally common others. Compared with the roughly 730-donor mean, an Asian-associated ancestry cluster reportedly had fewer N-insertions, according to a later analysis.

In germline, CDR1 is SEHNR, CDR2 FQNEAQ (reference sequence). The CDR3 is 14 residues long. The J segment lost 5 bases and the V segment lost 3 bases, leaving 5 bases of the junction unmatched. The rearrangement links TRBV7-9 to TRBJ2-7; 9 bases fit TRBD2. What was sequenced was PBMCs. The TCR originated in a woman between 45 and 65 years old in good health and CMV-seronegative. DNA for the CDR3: TGTGCCAGCAGCTTTAGCGGGGGTAGCCACGAGCAGTACTTC. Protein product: CASSFSGGSHEQYF.